The source of this T cell receptor (beta chain) is a study of blood T cell repertoires in COVID-19. Study context: PBMCs, B-cell-depleted T cells, or T cells were the source of the cDNA or gDNA that made up the material.

The V gene lost 7 bases and the J gene lost 3 bases, with 15 bases spanning the gap. Germline V gene lookup returns CDR1 SGHTA and CDR2 FQGNSA. The CDR3 runs 14 residues. The repertoire was sequenced with immunoSEQ multiplex PCR; TCRdb's copy has only in-frame clones and lacks some. The sample yields 55,000 to 75,000 clones, about 80% seen once. The specimen sequenced was peripheral blood. The clonotype was recovered from a man at least 80 years old with COVID-19, enrolled during active disease. The chain joins TRBV7-2 to TRBJ1-1; D not certain. DNA of the CDR3: TGTGCCAGCAACACACGAGGCGCCTACACTGAAGCTTTCTTT. This codes for CASNTRGAYTEAFF.